This T cell receptor beta chain stems from a study of T cell responses to AZD1222 COVID-19 vaccine. Points from the study as a whole: Regions 160-218 and 743-854 held dominance among vaccine-associated CD4 TCRs, which spanned spike. Spike-specific TCRs gained breadth and depth after people received two AZD1222 doses.

Repertoires were generated with immunoSEQ multiplex PCR, while TCRdb's copy carries only in-frame clones and drops some. In the table there are 150,000 to 200,000 clones, 85% to 90% of which are singletons. With respect to this clone: Its antigen is not identified.

Trimming cost V 4 bases and J 5 bases; bases outside gene matches: 8. CDR3 size: 15 residues. The V gene's germline CDR1 is SGDLS and CDR2 YYNGEE. The TCR was taken from an adult who received the MenACWY meningococcal vaccine as a control. The V and J genes are TRBV9 and TRBJ2-2, with TRBD2 matching over 7 bases. This specimen was peripheral blood, taken 28 days after the second dose of the MenACWY control vaccine. The CDR3 DNA reads as TGTGCCAGCAGCTCTAGCGGCCGAGGTACCGGGGAGCTGTTTTTT. This codes for CASSSSGRGTGELFF.